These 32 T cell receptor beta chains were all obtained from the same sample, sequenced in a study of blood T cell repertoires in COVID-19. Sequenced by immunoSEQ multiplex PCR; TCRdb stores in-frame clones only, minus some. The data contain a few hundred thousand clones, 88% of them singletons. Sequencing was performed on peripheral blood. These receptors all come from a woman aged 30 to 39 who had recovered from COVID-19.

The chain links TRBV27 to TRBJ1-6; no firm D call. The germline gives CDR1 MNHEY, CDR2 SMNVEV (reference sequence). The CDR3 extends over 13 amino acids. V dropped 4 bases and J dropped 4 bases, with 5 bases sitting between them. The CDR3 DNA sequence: TGTGCCAGCAGTTCCTTGTATAATTCACCCCTCCACTTT. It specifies CASSSLYNSPLHF.

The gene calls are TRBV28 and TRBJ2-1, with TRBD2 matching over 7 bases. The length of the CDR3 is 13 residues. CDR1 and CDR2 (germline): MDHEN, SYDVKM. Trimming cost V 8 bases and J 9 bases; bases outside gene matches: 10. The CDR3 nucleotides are TGTGCCAGCCATCCTGGGGGGGAGGGTGAGCAGTTCTTC. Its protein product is CASHPGGEGEQFF. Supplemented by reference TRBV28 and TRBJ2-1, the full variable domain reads DVKVTQSSRYLVKRTGEKVFLECVQDMDHENMFWYRQDPGLGLRLIYFSYDVKMKEKGDIPEGYSVSREKKERFSLILESASTNQTSMYLCASHPGGEGEQFFGPGTRLTVL.

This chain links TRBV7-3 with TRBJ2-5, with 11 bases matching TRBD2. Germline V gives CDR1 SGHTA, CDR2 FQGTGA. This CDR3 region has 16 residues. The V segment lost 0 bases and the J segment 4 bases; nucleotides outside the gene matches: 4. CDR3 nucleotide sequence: TGTGCCAGCAGCTTAACTAGCGGGGGGGCCGGAGAGACCCAGTACTTC. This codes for CASSLTSGGAGETQYF.

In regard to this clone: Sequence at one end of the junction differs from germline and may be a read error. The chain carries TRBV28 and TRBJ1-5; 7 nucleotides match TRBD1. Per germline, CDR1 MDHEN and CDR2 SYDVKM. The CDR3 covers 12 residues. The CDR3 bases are TGTGCCAGCAGTTTCCACAGGGGCGTCATCAATTTT. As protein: CASSFHRGVINF. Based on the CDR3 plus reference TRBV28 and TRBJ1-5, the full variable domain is DVKVTQSSRYLVKRTGEKVFLECVQDMDHENMFWYRQDPGLGLRLIYFSYDVKMKEKGDIPEGYSVSREKKERFSLILESASTNQTSMYLCASSFHRGVINFGDGTRLSIL.

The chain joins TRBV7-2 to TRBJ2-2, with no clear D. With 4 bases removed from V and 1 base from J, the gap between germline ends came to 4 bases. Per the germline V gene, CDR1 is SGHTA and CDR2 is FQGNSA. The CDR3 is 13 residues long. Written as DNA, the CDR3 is TGTGCCAGCAGCTCCTTGAACACCGGGGAGCTGTTTTTT. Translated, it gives CASSSLNTGELFF. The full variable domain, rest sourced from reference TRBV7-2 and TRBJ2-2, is GAGVSQSPSNKVTEKGKDVELRCDPISGHTALYWYRQSLGQGLEFLIYFQGNSAPDKSGLPSDRFSAERTGGSVSTLTIQRTQQEDSAVYLCASSSLNTGELFFGEGSRLTVL.

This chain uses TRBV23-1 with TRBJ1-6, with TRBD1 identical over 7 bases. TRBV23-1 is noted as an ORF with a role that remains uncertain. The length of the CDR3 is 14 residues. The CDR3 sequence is CAERPGQNNSPLHF. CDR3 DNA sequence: TGCGCAGAGAGACCGGGACAGAATAATTCACCCCTCCACTTT.

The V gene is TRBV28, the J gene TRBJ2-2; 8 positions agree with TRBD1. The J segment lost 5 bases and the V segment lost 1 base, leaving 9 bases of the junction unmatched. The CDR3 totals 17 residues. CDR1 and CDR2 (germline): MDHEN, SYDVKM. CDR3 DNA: TGTGCCAGCAGTTTATTCATGGACAGGGTGGGAACCGGGGAGCTGTTTTTT. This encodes CASSLFMDRVGTGELFF.

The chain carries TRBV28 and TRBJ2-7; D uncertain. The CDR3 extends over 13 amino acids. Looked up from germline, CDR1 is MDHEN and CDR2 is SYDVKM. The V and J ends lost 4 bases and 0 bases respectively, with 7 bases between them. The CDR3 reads CASSSVSSYEQYF. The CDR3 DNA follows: TGTGCCAGCAGTTCCGTGAGCTCCTACGAGCAGTACTTC.

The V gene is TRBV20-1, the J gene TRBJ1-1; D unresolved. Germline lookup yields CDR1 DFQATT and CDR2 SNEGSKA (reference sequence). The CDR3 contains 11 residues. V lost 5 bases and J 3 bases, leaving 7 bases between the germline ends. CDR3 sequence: CSAFRDTEAFF. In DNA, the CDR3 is TGCAGTGCTTTCCGGGACACTGAAGCTTTCTTT.

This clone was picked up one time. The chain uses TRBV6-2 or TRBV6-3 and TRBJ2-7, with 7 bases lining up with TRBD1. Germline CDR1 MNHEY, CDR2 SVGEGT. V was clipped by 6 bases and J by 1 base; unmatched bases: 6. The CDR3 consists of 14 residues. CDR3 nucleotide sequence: TGTGCCAGCAGCACAGGGGCCTCATCCTACGAGCAGTACTTC. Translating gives CASSTGASSYEQYF.

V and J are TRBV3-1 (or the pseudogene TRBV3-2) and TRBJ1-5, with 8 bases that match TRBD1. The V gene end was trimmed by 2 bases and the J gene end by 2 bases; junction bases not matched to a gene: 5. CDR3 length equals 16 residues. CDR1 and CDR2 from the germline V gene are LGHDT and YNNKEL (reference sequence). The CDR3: CASSQNRGIGNQPQHF. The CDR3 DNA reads TGTGCCAGCAGCCAAAACAGGGGGATAGGCAATCAGCCCCAGCATTTT.

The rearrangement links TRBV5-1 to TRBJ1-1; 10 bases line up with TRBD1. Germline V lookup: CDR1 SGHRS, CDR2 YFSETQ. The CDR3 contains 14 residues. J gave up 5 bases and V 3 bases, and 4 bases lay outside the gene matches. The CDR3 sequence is CASSSRTGGTEAFF. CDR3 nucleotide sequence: TGCGCCAGCAGCTCAAGGACAGGGGGGACTGAAGCTTTCTTT.

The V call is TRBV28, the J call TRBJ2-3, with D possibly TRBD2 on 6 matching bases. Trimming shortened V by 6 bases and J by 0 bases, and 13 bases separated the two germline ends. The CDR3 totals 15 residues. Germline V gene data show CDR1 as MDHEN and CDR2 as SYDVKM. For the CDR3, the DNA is TGTGCCAGCAGACTGTACGGGACTAGCACAGATACGCAGTATTTT. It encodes CASRLYGTSTDTQYF. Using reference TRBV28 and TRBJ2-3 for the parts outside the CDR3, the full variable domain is DVKVTQSSRYLVKRTGEKVFLECVQDMDHENMFWYRQDPGLGLRLIYFSYDVKMKEKGDIPEGYSVSREKKERFSLILESASTNQTSMYLCASRLYGTSTDTQYFGPGTRLTVL.

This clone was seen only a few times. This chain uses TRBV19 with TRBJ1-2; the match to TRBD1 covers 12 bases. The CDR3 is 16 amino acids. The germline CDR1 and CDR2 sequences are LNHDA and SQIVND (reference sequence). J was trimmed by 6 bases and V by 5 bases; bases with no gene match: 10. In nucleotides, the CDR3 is TGTGCCAGTAGTCTCCACCCGGGACAGGGGGCGAATGGCTACACCTTC. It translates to CASSLHPGQGANGYTF.

The CDR3 DNA sequence: TGCGCCAGCAGCTTGGTTTCCGGCGGGGGGACTAGCACAGATACGCAGTATTTT. This encodes CASSLVSGGGTSTDTQYF. This chain joins TRBV5-1 and TRBJ2-3, with 8 bases that match TRBD2. The CDR3 has 18 amino acids. Germline CDR1 reads SGHRS; CDR2 reads YFSETQ. With V trimmed by 0 bases and J by 0 bases, 9 bases remained unmatched. The whole variable domain, filled in from reference TRBV5-1 and TRBJ2-3, reads KAGVTQTPRYLIKTRGQQVTLSCSPISGHRSVSWYQQTPGQGLQFLFEYFSETQRNKGNFPGRFSGRQFSNSRSEMNVSTLELGDSALYLCASSLVSGGGTSTDTQYFGPGTRLTVL.

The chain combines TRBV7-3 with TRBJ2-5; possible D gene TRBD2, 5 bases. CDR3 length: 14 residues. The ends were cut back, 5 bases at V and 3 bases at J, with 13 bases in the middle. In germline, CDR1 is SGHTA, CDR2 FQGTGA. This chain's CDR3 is CASSTGRGEETQYF. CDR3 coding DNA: TGTGCCAGCAGCACTGGCCGGGGTGAAGAGACCCAGTACTTC. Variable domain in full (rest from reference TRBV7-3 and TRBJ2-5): GAGVSQTPSNKVTEKGKYVELRCDPISGHTALYWYRQSLGQGPEFLIYFQGTGAADDSGLPNDRFFAVRPEGSVSTLKIQRTERGDSAVYLCASSTGRGEETQYFGPGTRLLVL.

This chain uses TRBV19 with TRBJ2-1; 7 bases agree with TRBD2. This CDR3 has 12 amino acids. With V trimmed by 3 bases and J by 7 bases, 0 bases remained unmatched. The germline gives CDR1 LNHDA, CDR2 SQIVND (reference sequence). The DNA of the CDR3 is TGTGCCAGTAGTATGGGGGGGAATGAGCAGTTCTTC. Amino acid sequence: CASSMGGNEQFF.

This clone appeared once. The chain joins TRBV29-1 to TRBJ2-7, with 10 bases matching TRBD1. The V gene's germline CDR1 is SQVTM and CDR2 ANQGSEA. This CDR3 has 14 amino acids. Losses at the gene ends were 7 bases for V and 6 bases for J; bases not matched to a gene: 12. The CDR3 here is CSGLSGTGDGEQYF. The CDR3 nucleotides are TGCAGCGGACTGTCCGGGACAGGGGACGGCGAGCAGTACTTC.

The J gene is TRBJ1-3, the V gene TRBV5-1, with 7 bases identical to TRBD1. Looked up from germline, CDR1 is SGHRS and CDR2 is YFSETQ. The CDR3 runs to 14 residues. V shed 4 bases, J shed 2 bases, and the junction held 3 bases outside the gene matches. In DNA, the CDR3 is TGCGCCAGCAGCGCCCAGGGGGCTGGAAACACCATATATTTT. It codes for CASSAQGAGNTIYF.

The CDR3 is CATRGQGGTEAFF. Here the CDR3 DNA reads TGTGCCACCAGGGGACAGGGGGGAACTGAAGCTTTCTTT. This chain uses TRBV15 with TRBJ1-1; 11 bases line up with TRBD1. J was trimmed by 5 bases and V by 6 bases; bases with no gene match: 2. Germline V gene data show CDR1 as LNHNV and CDR2 as YYDKDF (reference sequence). The CDR3 spans 13 residues.

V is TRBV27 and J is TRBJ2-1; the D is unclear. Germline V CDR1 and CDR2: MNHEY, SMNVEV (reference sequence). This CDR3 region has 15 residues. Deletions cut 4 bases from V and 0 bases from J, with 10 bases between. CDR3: CASSSLQSSYNEQFF. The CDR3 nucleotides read TGTGCCAGCAGTTCGTTACAAAGCTCCTACAATGAGCAGTTCTTC.

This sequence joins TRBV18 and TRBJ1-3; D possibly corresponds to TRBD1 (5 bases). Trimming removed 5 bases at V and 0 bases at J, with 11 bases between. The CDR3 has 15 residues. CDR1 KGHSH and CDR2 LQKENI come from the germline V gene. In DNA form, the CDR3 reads TGTGCCAGCTCAACGACAGTGCCCTCTGGAAACACCATATATTTT. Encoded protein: CASSTTVPSGNTIYF.

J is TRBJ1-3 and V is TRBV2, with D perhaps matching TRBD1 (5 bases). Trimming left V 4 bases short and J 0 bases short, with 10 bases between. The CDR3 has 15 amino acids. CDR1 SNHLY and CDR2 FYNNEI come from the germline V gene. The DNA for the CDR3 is TGTGCCAGCAGTGTCAGGGCCCTCTCTGGAAACACCATATATTTT. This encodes CASSVRALSGNTIYF.

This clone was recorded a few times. The CDR3 DNA follows: TGTGCCAGCAGTTTATCGAGGGGGCTGGCTAATGAAAAACTGTTTTTT. Translation gives CASSLSRGLANEKLFF. J is TRBJ1-4 and V is TRBV27; 7 bases match TRBD1. The trim removed 0 bases at V and 3 bases at J, leaving 4 bases unmatched. From germline, CDR1 is MNHEY and CDR2 SMNVEV (reference sequence). This CDR3 is built from 16 residues.

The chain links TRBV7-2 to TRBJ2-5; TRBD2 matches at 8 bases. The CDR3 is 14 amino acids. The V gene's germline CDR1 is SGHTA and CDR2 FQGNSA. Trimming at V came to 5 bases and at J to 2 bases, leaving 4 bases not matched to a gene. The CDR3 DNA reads TGTGCCAGCAGCCACCAGCGGGGGCAAGAGACCCAGTACTTC. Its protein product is CASSHQRGQETQYF.

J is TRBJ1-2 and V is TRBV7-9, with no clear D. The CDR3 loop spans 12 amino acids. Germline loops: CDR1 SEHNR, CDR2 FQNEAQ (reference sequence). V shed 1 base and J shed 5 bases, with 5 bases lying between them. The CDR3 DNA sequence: TGTGCCAGCAGCTTAGGCGGATATGGCTACACCTTC. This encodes CASSLGGYGYTF.

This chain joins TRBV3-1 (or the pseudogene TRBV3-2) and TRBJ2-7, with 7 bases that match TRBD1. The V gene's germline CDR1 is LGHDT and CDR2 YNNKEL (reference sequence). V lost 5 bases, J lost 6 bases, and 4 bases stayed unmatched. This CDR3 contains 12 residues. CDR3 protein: CASSTTGFEQYF. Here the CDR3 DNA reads TGTGCCAGCAGCACGACAGGGTTCGAGCAGTACTTC.

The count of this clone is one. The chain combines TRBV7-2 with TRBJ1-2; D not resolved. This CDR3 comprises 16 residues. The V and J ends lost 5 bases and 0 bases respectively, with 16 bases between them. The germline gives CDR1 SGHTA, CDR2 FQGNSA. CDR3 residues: CASSPWWANSNYGYTF. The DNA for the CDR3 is TGTGCCAGCAGCCCCTGGTGGGCAAACTCTAACTATGGCTACACCTTC.

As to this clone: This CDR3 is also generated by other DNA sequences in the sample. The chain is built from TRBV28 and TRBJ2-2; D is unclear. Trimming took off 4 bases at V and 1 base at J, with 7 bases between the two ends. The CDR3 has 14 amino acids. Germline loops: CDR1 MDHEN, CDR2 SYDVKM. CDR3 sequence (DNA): TGTGCCAGCAGTTCAGGTCAGAACACCGGGGAGCTGTTTTTT. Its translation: CASSSGQNTGELFF.

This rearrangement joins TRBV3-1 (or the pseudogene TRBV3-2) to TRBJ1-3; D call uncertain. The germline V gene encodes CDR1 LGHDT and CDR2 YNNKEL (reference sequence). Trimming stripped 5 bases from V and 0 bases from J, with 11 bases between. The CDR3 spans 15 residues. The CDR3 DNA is TGTGCCAGCAGCGAGCTACAGAGCTCTGGAAACACCATATATTTT. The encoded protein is CASSELQSSGNTIYF.

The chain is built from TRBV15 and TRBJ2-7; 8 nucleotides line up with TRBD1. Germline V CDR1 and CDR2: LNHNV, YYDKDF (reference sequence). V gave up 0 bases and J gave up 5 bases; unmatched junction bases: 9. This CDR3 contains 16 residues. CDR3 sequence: CATSRDRAGGKHEQYF. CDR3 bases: TGTGCCACCAGCAGAGATAGGGCAGGGGGCAAGCACGAGCAGTACTTC.

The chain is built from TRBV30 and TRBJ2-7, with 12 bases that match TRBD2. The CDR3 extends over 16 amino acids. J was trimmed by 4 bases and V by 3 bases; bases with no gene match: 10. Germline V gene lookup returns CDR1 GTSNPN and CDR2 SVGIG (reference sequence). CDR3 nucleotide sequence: TGTGCCTGGAGGCTTGGGCTAGCGGGGGGGCCTTACGAGCAGTACTTC. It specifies CAWRLGLAGGPYEQYF.